Following are 5 T cell receptor beta chains from one sample sequenced in a study of early T cells in non-severe SARS-CoV-2 infection. TCRdb independently ran MiXCR on the 5' RACE reads; one entry per CDR3 protein. In the table there are tens of thousands of distinct CDR3 sequences, around 3.5% of which are singletons. Material for sequencing was whole blood. The receptors originated from an adult who was a healthcare worker with PCR-confirmed SARS-CoV-2 infection or an uninfected control (not recorded which).

This clonotype is medium-sized within its sample. The V gene is TRBV6-1, the J gene TRBJ2-3, with a tentative D call TRBD2 (6 bases). Trimming shortened V by 6 bases and J by 4 bases, and 20 bases separated the two germline ends. There are 16 residues in the CDR3. Germline V gene lookup returns CDR1 MNHNS and CDR2 SASEGT. This CDR3 is CASRIPLAGGPDTQYF. The DNA of the CDR3 is TGTGCCAGCAGGATTCCACTAGCCGGGGGACCAGATACGCAGTATTTT.

This clonotype occurred many times. The chain combines TRBV19 with TRBJ1-5; 7 positions match TRBD1. This CDR3 spans 13 amino acids. J was trimmed by 11 bases and V by 4 bases; bases with no gene match: 8. The germline gives CDR1 LNHDA, CDR2 SQIVND (reference sequence). The CDR3 spells CASSTGGSDAQHF. CDR3 coding DNA: TGTGCCAGTAGTACAGGGGGATCGGACGCCCAGCATTTT.

This clonotype was seen many times. The CDR3 coding sequence is TGCGCCAGCAGCTTGGAGCTTGGGGTAGCGGGGGGTCACACAGATACGCAGTATTTT. Translated: CASSLELGVAGGHTDTQYF. This chain links TRBV5-1 with TRBJ2-3, with TRBD2 matching 10 bases. The CDR3 sequence is 19 residues long. Trimming cost V 0 bases and J 2 bases; bases outside gene matches: 12. Germline CDR1 SGHRS, CDR2 YFSETQ.

This clonotype appeared many times. The rearrangement links TRBV5-5 to TRBJ1-6; D is undetermined. Germline-derived CDR1 and CDR2 are SGHKS and YYEKEE (reference sequence). Trimming stripped 3 bases from V and 8 bases from J, with 15 bases between. The CDR3 consists of 15 residues. This chain's CDR3 is CASSSLERADSPLHF. CDR3 bases: TGTGCCAGCAGCTCCCTCGAGAGGGCTGATTCACCCCTCCACTTT.

This clonotype has a count of ten or more. The rearrangement joins TRBV10-1 to TRBJ2-1; TRBD1 is a possible D gene (6 bases). CDR3 length: 11 amino acids. CDR1 is WNHNN and CDR2 is SYGVQD in the germline V gene (reference sequence). Trimming stripped 9 bases from V and 7 bases from J, with 10 bases between. CDR3 region: CASGQWNEQFF. In DNA form, the CDR3 reads TGCGCCAGTGGACAGTGGAATGAGCAGTTCTTC.